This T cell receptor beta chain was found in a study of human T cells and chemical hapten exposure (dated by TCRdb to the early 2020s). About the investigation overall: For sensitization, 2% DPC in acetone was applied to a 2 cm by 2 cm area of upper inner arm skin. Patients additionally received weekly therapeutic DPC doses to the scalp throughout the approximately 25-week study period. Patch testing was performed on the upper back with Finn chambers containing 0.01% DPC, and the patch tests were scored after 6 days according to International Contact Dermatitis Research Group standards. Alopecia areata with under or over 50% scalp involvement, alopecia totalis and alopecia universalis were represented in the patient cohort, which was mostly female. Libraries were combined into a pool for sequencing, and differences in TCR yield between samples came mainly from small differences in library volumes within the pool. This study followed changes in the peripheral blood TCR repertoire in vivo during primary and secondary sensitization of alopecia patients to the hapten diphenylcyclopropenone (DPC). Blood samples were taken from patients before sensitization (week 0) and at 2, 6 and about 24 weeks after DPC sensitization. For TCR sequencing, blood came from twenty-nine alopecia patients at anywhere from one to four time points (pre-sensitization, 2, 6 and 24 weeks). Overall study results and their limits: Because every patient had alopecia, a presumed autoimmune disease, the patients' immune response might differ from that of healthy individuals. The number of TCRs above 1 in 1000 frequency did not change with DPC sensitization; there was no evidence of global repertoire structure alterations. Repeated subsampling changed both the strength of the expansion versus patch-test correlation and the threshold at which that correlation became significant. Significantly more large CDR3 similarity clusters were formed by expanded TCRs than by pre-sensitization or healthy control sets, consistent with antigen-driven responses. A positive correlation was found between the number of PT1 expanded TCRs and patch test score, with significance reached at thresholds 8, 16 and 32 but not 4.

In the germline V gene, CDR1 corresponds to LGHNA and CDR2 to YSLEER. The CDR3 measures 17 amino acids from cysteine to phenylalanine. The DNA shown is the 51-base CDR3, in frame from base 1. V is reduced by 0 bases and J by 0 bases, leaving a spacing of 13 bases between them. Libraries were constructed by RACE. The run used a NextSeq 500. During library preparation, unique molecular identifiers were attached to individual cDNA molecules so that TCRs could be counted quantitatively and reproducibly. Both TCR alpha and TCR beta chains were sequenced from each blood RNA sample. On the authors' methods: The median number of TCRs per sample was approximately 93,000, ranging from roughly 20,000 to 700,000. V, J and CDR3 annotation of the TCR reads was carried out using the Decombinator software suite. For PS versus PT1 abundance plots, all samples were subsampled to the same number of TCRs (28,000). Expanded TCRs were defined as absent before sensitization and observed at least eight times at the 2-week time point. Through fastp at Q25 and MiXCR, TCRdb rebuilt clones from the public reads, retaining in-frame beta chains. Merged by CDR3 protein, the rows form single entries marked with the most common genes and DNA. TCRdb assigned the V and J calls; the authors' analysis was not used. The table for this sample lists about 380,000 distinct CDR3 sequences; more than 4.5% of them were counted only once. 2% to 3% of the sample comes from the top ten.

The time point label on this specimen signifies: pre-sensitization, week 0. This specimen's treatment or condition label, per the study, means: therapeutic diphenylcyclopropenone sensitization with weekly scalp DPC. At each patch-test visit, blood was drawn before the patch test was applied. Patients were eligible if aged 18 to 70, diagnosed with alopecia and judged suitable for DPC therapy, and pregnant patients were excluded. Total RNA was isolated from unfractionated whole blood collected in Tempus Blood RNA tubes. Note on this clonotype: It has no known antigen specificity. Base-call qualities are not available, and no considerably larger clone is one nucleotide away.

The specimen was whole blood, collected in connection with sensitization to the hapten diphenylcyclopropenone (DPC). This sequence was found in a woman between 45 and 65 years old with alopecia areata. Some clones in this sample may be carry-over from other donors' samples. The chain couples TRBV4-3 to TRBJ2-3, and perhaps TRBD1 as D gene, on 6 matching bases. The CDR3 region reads CASSQDAGVRSTDTQYF. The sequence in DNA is TGCGCCAGCAGCCAAGATGCAGGGGTACGGAGCACAGATACGCAGTATTTT.